This entry is about one TCR beta chain. The data stem from a study of blood T cell repertoires in COVID-19. Study at large: Donors in the United States, Italy and Spain gave samples during acute or convalescent COVID-19. The cDNA or gDNA used as material had been derived from T cells, B-cell-depleted T cells, or PBMCs.

Per the authors' pipeline: Reference gene primer amplification gave estimated nucleated cell counts. The method was immunoSEQ multiplex PCR; TCRdb's version includes in-frame clones alone and lacks a portion of them. V, J and clone size were drawn from that table, and D and trimming were deduced from the DNA. The data show about 190,000 clones, 70% to 90% seen once. This TCR came from a man aged 55 to 70 with active or convalescent COVID-19. The sample comprised peripheral blood.

The CDR3 region has the DNA TGTGCCAGCAGTTACTCATTGGGGGGGGCCGAAGAGCAGTTCTTC. Amino acids: CASSYSLGGAEEQFF. This rearrangement joins TRBV6-2 or TRBV6-3 to TRBJ2-1; a weak D match, TRBD2 (7 bases). The V end was cut by 0 bases, the J end by 10 bases, with 16 bases between. This CDR3 comprises 15 residues. Germline CDR1 and CDR2: MNHEY and SVGEGT.